This is a list of T cell receptor beta chains from one sample in a study of blood T cell repertoires in COVID-19. The protocol was immunoSEQ multiplex PCR, while the TCRdb copy is restricted to in-frame clones and leaves out a portion. The data contain a few hundred thousand clones, around 85% of them singletons. Sequencing was performed on PBMCs or T cells enriched from blood (not recorded which). These receptors originate from a woman aged 40 to 55 with acute COVID-19. CDR3s include the opening cysteine and the closing phenylalanine or tryptophan. The D gene is left open where the match is weak. Size is stated for part of the rows, as once, few or many counts, or as a class when the clone is expanded.

clone_size d_call j_call v_call cdr3_nt cdr3_aa
. . TRBJ1-6 TRBV4-1 TGCGCCAGCAGCCAAGATTGGAGATCCGAAAGGAATTCACCCCTCCACTTT CASSQDWRSERNSPLHF
. . TRBJ2-1 TRBV11-2 TGTGCCAGCAGCATTACAGGGAGCTCCTACAATGAGCAGTTCTTC CASSITGSSYNEQFF
once . TRBJ1-2 TRBV5-1 TGCGCCAGCAGCTTGGCCCTGACGGAGAACTATGGCTACACCTTC CASSLALTENYGYTF
. . TRBJ2-1 TRBV6-2/TRBV6-3 TGTGCCAGCAGTTCTTCACCAGGGTTGGGAAACTACAATGAGCAGTTCTTC CASSSSPGLGNYNEQFF
. TRBD1 TRBJ2-7 TRBV11-3 TGTGCCAGCAGCTTAGTGCATGGGACAGAGTACGAGCAGTACTTC CASSLVHGTEYEQYF
once TRBD2 TRBJ2-2 TRBV4-1 TGCGCCAGCAGCCAAGGTTTTGGCGGGAGAGGCACCGGGGAGCTGTTTTTT CASSQGFGGRGTGELFF
. TRBD1 TRBJ1-4 TRBV3-1/TRBV3-2 TGTGCCAGCAGTTACAGGGGGAGTGGTGAAAAACTGTTTTTT CASSYRGSGEKLFF
. TRBD1 TRBJ1-1 TRBV3-1/TRBV3-2 TGTGCCAGCAGCCCAATCAGGGGGCCCGGGACTGAAGCTTTCTTT CASSPIRGPGTEAFF
once TRBD1 TRBJ1-2 TRBV27 TGTGCCAGCAGTCTCGGACAGGGAAACTATGGCTACACCTTC CASSLGQGNYGYTF
. . TRBJ2-1 TRBV19 TGTGCCAGTACCCCCTCAGGGGGGTATGAGCAGTTCTTC CASTPSGGYEQFF
. . TRBJ2-7 TRBV12-3/TRBV12-4 TGTGCCAGCAGTTTAAGGGGCAGCGAGCAGTACTTC CASSLRGSEQYF
. . TRBJ2-7 TRBV28 TGTGCCAGCAGTTTAGGTGACAGGTTATCCTACGAGCAGTACTTC CASSLGDRLSYEQYF
. TRBD2 TRBJ2-7 TRBV19 TGTGCCAGTAAGGAGAGCGGGGGGCCTAATAGGGTGCAGTACTTC CASKESGGPNRVQYF
. . TRBJ2-7 TRBV18 TGTGCCAGCTCACCCTCAGGGATTCACGAGCAGTACTTC CASSPSGIHEQYF
. . TRBJ1-5 TRBV7-9 TGTGCCAGCAGTCCCCTCGGGGGGCAGGGCAATCAGCCCCAGCATTTT CASSPLGGQGNQPQHF
. . TRBJ1-1 TRBV18 TGTGCCAGCTCGCTGGACAGCCTTGAAGCTTTCTTT CASSLDSLEAFF
. . TRBJ2-1 TRBV4-3 TGCGCCAGCAGCCAAGACGAACAGGGATTGACTGAGCAGTTCTTC CASSQDEQGLTEQFF
. TRBD1 TRBJ2-5 TRBV5-8 TGTGCCAGCAGCGCCCGACAGGGGGGGACCCAGTACTTC CASSARQGGTQYF
. . TRBJ2-2 TRBV4-1 TGCGCCAGCAATTTCGCGAACACCGGGGAGCTGTTTTTT CASNFANTGELFF
. TRBD2 TRBJ2-3 TRBV5-4 TGTGCCAGCACTATTAGCGGGAGGCCGGGGGATACGCAGTATTTT CASTISGRPGDTQYF
. . TRBJ2-7 TRBV28 TGTGCCAGCAGTTTCCGAGGGTATGGCGAGCAGTACTTC CASSFRGYGEQYF
. TRBD1 TRBJ2-1 TRBV7-2 TGTGCCAGCAGCTTAGTACAGGGGAGAAGCGTACAACGGAATGAGCAGTTCTTC CASSLVQGRSVQRNEQFF
. TRBD2 TRBJ2-7 TRBV6-5 TGTGCCAGCAGCAGAACTAGCGCCGTCTCCTACGAGCAGTACTTC CASSRTSAVSYEQYF
once . TRBJ1-1 TRBV18 TGTGCCAGCTCACCCTCGACAGGCCGGAACACTGAAGCTTTCTTT CASSPSTGRNTEAFF
. TRBD1 TRBJ1-5 TRBV19 TGTGCCAGTAGTCCGCAGGGGGCTCAGCCCCAGCATTTT CASSPQGAQPQHF
. TRBD2 TRBJ2-7 TRBV7-2 TGTGCCAGCAGCTCATTAGCGGGAGGGCCCCACGAGCAGTACTTC CASSSLAGGPHEQYF
. . TRBJ1-1 TRBV12-3/TRBV12-4 TGTGCCAGCGGTAGTCCTGAAGCTTTCTTT CASGSPEAFF
many . TRBJ2-7 TRBV20-1 TGCAGTGCTAGTCGGCAGGATGACTCCTACGAGCAGTACTTC CSASRQDDSYEQYF
once . TRBJ1-1 TRBV7-2 TGTGCCAGCAGCTTAGTCGGCAGGATGAACACTGAAGCTTTCTTT CASSLVGRMNTEAFF
. TRBD1 TRBJ1-2 TRBV28 TGTGCCAGCAGACCCCGGGACAGGGGTGTGTATGGCTACACCTTC CASRPRDRGVYGYTF
. . TRBJ2-1 TRBV4-2 TGTGCCAGCAGCCAAGAGGGGGCCATCGACAATGAGCAGTTCTTC CASSQEGAIDNEQFF
. TRBD1 TRBJ1-1 TRBV11-2 TGTGCCAGCAGCACCAGACAGGGGTTGAGTACTGAAGCTTTCTTT CASSTRQGLSTEAFF
. TRBD1 TRBJ2-7 TRBV28 TGTGCCAGCCGGGACAGACATTATTACGAGCAGTACTTC CASRDRHYYEQYF
few . TRBJ1-2 TRBV10-3 TGTGCCATCAGTGAGCCCTTGGCAGGGCGCTATGGCTACACCTTC CAISEPLAGRYGYTF
. . TRBJ2-4 TRBV7-8 TGTGCCAGCAGCCCGCGGGACAGCAATCTAGCCAAAAACATTCAGTACTTC CASSPRDSNLAKNIQYF
. . TRBJ1-2 TRBV4-2 TGTGCCAGCAGCCAAGATGGGAGACAGGATACTAACTATGGCTACACCTTC CASSQDGRQDTNYGYTF
once . TRBJ1-3 TRBV5-1 TGCGCCAGCAGCGCCGGTGCTGAGGTGGGAAACACCATATATTTT CASSAGAEVGNTIYF
few TRBD1 TRBJ1-5 TRBV18 TGTGCCAGCTCACCAGGGTTAGCCGGACAGGGGGCCAATCAGCCCCAGCATTTT CASSPGLAGQGANQPQHF
. . TRBJ1-1 TRBV3-1/TRBV3-2 TGTGCCAGCAGCCAACGAAAGGGAGGGGCTTTCTTT CASSQRKGGAFF
. . TRBJ1-1 TRBV18 TGTGCCAGCTCACCTGAACCAGGGTCCGGCACTGAAGCTTTCTTT CASSPEPGSGTEAFF
. . TRBJ1-2 TRBV28 TGTGCCAGCGTGAGCTCAACTTACGGCTACACCTTC CASVSSTYGYTF